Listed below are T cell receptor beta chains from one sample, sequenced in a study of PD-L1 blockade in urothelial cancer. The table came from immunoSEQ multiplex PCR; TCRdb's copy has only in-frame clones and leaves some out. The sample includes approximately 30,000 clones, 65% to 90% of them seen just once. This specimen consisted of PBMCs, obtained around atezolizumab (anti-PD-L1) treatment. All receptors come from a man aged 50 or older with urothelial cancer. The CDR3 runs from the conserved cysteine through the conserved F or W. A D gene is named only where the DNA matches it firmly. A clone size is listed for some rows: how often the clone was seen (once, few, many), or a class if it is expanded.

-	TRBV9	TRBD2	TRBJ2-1	CASSASGGAYNEQFF	TGTGCCAGCAGCGCTAGCGGGGGGGCCTACAATGAGCAGTTCTTC
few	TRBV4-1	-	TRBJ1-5	CASSQGSGNQPQHF	TGCGCCAGCAGCCAAGGCAGTGGCAATCAGCCCCAGCATTTT
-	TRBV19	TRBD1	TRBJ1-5	CASSPGTVNQPQHF	TGTGCCAGTAGCCCAGGGACAGTCAATCAGCCCCAGCATTTT
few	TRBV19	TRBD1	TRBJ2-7	CASRTGQGKEQYF	TGTGCCAGTAGAACGGGACAGGGTAAAGAGCAGTACTTC
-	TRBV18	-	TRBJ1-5	CASSPEARPQHF	TGTGCCAGCTCACCAGAGGCGAGGCCCCAGCATTTT
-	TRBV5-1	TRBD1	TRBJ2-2	CASSVISGGGGELFF	TGCGCCAGCAGCGTTATATCAGGGGGCGGCGGGGAGCTGTTTTTT
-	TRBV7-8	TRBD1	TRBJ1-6	CASSQQGNSPLHF	TGTGCCAGCAGCCAACAGGGGAATTCACCCCTCCACTTT
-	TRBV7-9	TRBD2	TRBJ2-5	CASSTRLAGGERETQYF	TGTGCCAGCAGCACCCGACTAGCGGGAGGGGAGAGGGAGACCCAGTACTTC
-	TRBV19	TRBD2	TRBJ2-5	CASSIRTRPETQYF	TGTGCCAGTAGTATCAGGACTAGGCCAGAGACCCAGTACTTC
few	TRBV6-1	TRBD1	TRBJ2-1	CASSPGGHEQFF	TGTGCCAGCAGTCCAGGGGGCCATGAGCAGTTCTTC
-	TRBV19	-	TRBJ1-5	CASSIDSGANQPQHF	TGTGCCAGTAGTATAGATTCAGGGGCCAATCAGCCCCAGCATTTT
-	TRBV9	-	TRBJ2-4	CASSAQEGLAKNIQYF	TGTGCCAGCAGCGCCCAGGAAGGATTAGCCAAAAACATTCAGTACTTC